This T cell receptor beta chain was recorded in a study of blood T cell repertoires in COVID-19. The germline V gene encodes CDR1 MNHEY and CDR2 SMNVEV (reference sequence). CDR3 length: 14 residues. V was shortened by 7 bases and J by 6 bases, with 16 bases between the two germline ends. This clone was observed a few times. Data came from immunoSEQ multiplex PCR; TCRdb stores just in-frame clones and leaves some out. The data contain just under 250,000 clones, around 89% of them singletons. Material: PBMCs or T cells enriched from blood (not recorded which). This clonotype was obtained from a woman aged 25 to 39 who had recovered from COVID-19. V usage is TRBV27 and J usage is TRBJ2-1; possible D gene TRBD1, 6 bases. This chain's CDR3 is CASNTGGQFNEQFF. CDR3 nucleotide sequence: TGTGCCAGCAATACAGGAGGACAGTTCAATGAGCAGTTCTTC.